The clone carrying this T cell receptor (beta chain) was picked up many times. Germline V gene data show CDR1 as SQVTM and CDR2 as ANQGSEA. The V gene end was trimmed by 7 bases and the J gene end by 2 bases; junction bases not matched to a gene: 6. CDR3 length equals 13 residues. The data were obtained in a study of human T cells and chemical hapten exposure. Regarding time point: pre-sensitization, week 0. The treatment here: therapeutic diphenylcyclopropenone sensitization with weekly scalp DPC. Using its own MiXCR run on the RACE reads, TCRdb lists one record per CDR3 protein. This sample yields 87,000 or so distinct CDR3 sequences, of which around 9.6% are seen a single time; around 4% belongs to the top ten.

The chain employs TRBV29-1 and TRBJ1-2; 8 bases map to TRBD1. This material consisted of whole blood, taken in connection with sensitization to the hapten diphenylcyclopropenone (DPC). The receptor comes from a woman aged 40 to 50 with alopecia areata. Some clones in this sample may be carry-over from other donors' samples. The CDR3 DNA is TGCAGCGGAGGACAGGGCTCAAACTATGGCTACACCTTC. This encodes CSGGQGSNYGYTF. Full variable domain (missing parts from reference TRBV29-1 and TRBJ1-2): SAVISQKPSRDICQRGTSLTIQCQVDSQVTMMFWYRQQPGQSLTLIATANQGSEATYESGFVIDKFPISRPNLTFSTLTVSNMSPEDSSIYLCSGGQGSNYGYTFGSGTRLTVV.